The entry below gives a single T cell receptor beta chain sequence along with its context. This clone was observed once. Its specific antigen is unknown. The sample holds no much larger clone one base away, and base qualities are not on file. Receptor amplification or capture employed the immunoSEQ multiplex PCR assay. For the multiplex PCR, a mixture combining 60 forward primers for TCR Vbeta segments and 13 reverse primers for TCR Jbeta segments was used. A multiplex PCR assay on genomic DNA amplified the CDR3 region of rearranged TCR beta genes. On the Illumina HiSeq System, the amplified TCR beta libraries were sequenced as 87-base-pair reads. From the authors' description of their analysis: A later analysis counted some 80 million unique TCR beta chains across the 650 to 700 repertoires, and some 11 million of these chains were shared by at least two donors. Raw reads were error-corrected and collapsed into unique sequences by a nearest-neighbor algorithm in which closely related sequences were merged to remove PCR and sequencing errors. CDR3 sequences were aligned to IMGT reference sequences to assign V, D and J gene segments. Each retained sequence needed at least a six-nucleotide match to both a V gene segment and a J gene segment. Rearrangements were called productive when the CDR3 lacked stop codons and stayed in frame with V and J; all others were non-productive. Following IMGT convention, CDR3 was defined as the stretch from the second conserved V-encoded cysteine up to the conserved J-encoded phenylalanine. The earlier analysis of 587 of the donors excluded sequences that lacked an unambiguous match to a single V gene segment. In an earlier analysis of a few hundred of the donors, a V segment was called functional when productive rearrangements were above 56.7%, and segregating when the standard deviation between donors exceeded 5%. A statistical classification framework was built to diagnose cytomegalovirus status from the catalog of TCR beta chain sequences. In a later analysis, V and J genes were assigned by comparing TCR nucleotide sequences against IMGT/GENE-DB human TR gene sequences. The TCRdist pipeline was used in a later analysis to assign CDR3 sequences and most-parsimonious VDJ recombination scenarios. In a later analysis, each TCR beta chain was defined by its CDR3 amino acid sequence together with its V-gene family, and reads lacking a unique V-gene family were excluded. In a later analysis, a few hundred highly shared, low-generation-probability nucleotide sequences were removed to address suspected cross-contamination and a sequencing artifact. For each public chain, a later analysis derived a clonal expansion index from normalized ranks of inferred template counts within each repertoire. Generation probabilities in a later analysis came from a VDJ recombination model fitted to out-of-frame rearrangements, and those results were checked against IGoR. Hypergeometric tests were used in a later analysis to score TCR-TCR, TCR-HLA and TCR-CMV co-occurrence, with a repertoire-size bias correction applied to the TCR pairs. To estimate false discovery rates, a later analysis permuted the HLA or CMV assignments 20 times. A later analysis grouped co-occurring TCRs with DBSCAN, adding TCRdist sequence similarity when clustering within HLA-allele-positive subsets. For co-occurrence clustering, repertoires with fewer than 30,000 or more than 120,000 public chains were excluded, along with about five repertoires with anomalous nucleotide sharing. TCRdb retrieved this table from immuneACCESS and kept in-frame rearrangements only. Not all clones are present; in checked studies, unresolved V genes account for under half, and no reason is known for the remainder. V and J calls and clone size are copied from that table; D and trimming were computed from the DNA. The sample table records approximately 90,000 clones; around four fifths of these occur just once. In total, the top ten clones hold 1.1% to 1.5% of the sample.

The V and J ends are trimmed by 7 bases and 3 bases, leaving 12 bases between them. The germline V gene supplies CDR1 MNHEY and CDR2 SVGAGI. The CDR3 contains 13 residues, cysteine and phenylalanine counted. Of all the DNA, just the CDR3 is kept, 39 bases in frame from base 1. The cohort comprised some 700 healthy bone marrow donors. Cohort members were all nominally healthy when sampled, although unrecorded immune exposures were likely present. The donor tested CMV seronegative and was one of the 352 seronegative cohort members. A peripheral blood sample was collected from each donor, and TCR beta sequencing was performed on peripheral blood mononuclear cells. Genomic DNA was extracted from the blood cell samples with the Qiagen DNeasy Blood Extraction Kit. This specimen comes from a study of cytomegalovirus exposure and HLA in healthy donors (TCRdb year 2017). A note on the overall study: In an earlier analysis of several hundred of the donors, about 260 Gb of sequence data and 100 million or so unique TCR beta sequences from approximately 180 million T cells were reported. An early release covering 500 to 750 HLA-typed donors comprised approximately 300 gigabases of sequencing data and some 79 million unique TCR sequences. The number of donors typed differed by locus, with roughly 629-640 for A, B, C, DRB1 and DQB1, approximately 500 for DQA1, 600 to 610 for DPA1, and roughly 450 for DPB1. The genetic ancestry cluster associated with self-reported Caucasian donors included 81% of the 398 genotyped donors. To study patterns of TCR occurrence, a later analysis re-analyzed previously published TCR beta repertoires from just over 650 donors and added high-resolution HLA genotyping. To predict cytomegalovirus infection status, the study combined high-throughput TCR immunosequencing, statistical association of individual TCRs with disease status, and machine learning. Donor age, sex, ethnicity and CMV serostatus were compiled together with the repertoire data. The later analysis used no new phenotypic data to find candidate immune exposures, relying instead on TCR beta sequences and their occurrence across donors. In an earlier analysis of over 550 of the donors, high-throughput TCR beta sequencing was used to judge whether each TCR beta V gene segment behaved as functional or pseudogenic. The study used immunosequencing to profile the T cell repertoires of approximately 630 subjects and linked those repertoires to cytomegalovirus serostatus. Roughly five DR-DQ haplotypes were handled as single units for association and clustering, since linkage in the cohort was strong. A separate validation cohort of roughly 130 different subjects was used in addition to the roughly 670-subject first cohort. In a later genetic analysis, genome-wide SNP genotypes for about 55% of the 666 donors were used, and that subset was treated as a discovery cohort. HLA typing included class I and class II loci at four-digit resolution. Every repertoire in the discovery cohort had been generated on one and the same sequencing platform. Across approximately 400 genotyped donors of the cohort, an average of roughly 250,000 unique TCR beta nucleotide sequences per donor were sequenced, and approximately 17% of those sequences were non-productive. The aim of the study was to test whether cataloging public T cell receptors could identify signatures of past pathogen exposure.

Results and caveats for the whole study, not just this receptor: A few of the identified cytomegalovirus-associated TCR beta chains were confirmed in vitro to be specific for cytomegalovirus antigens. Cytomegalovirus status was reported to be diagnosed by the classifier with high specificity and sensitivity in both the original and validation cohorts. Most TCR sequences were seen in very few donors, while some public TCRs were found in many individuals. A further reported finding was that TCR beta sequences accurately predicted the HLA-A and HLA-B alleles for most subjects in the first cohort. Compared with the approximately 670-donor mean, donors in an Asian-associated ancestry cluster had fewer N-insertions in productive TCRs, according to a later genetic analysis. HLA typing was unavailable for some donors at each locus, so association tests used only the typed subset. The cohort was sequenced for TCR beta chains only, and without alpha or paired-chain data the features that could be detected were limited. According to a later analysis, TCR association rates differed among HLA loci, with DRB1 alleles showing the most associated TCRs and HLA-C alleles showing the fewest. The earlier analysis of 587 of the donors excluded roughly 16 rarely observed V segments, including chromosome 9 orphons, because counts were too low. An earlier analysis of approximately 500 of the donors showed that most TCR beta V segments appeared in productive rearrangements either about 87% or about 30% of the time, which broadly matched IMGT annotations. In a later analysis, some 17,000 TCR beta sequences were associated with specific HLA alleles at a false discovery rate of 0.05. Because the 87-base-pair reads could not distinguish some IMGT-functional V segments, including TRBV6-2 and TRBV6-3, those segments were excluded. In a later analysis, HLA-associated TCR beta chains were found to be more clonally expanded and to have lower generation probabilities than equally common non-associated chains. Linkage disequilibrium might explain the correlated functional status among segregating V segments, but an unknown experimental factor could not be excluded. According to a later analysis, parvovirus B19, influenza, CMV and Epstein-Barr virus appeared linked to several top co-occurrence clusters. The study gave a list of about 170 TCR beta chains associated with cytomegalovirus. In a later genetic analysis, a missense DCLRE1C variant was associated with V-gene and J-gene trimming of TCR beta chains, and the association was replicated in an independent cohort. A group of highly shared sequence variants was considered likely to be a technical artifact of the sequencing pipeline. Strong co-occurrence of HLA alleles, especially DR and DQ, made assigning TCR associations to individual alleles difficult. The authors suggested that the approach could potentially be generalized to other disease states and immunological phenotypes. Immune exposure information for the cohort was limited to CMV serostatus. In a later analysis, most CMV-associated TCR beta chains were found to appear HLA-restricted, with HLA associations seemingly driven largely by CMV exposure. Presence/absence analyses assumed roughly uniform sequencing depth across donors, an assumption that may not hold.

The chain is encoded by TRBV6-5 joined to TRBJ1-1, with TRBD1 tentatively as D gene (6 bases match). The clonotype was recovered from a male donor in good health and CMV-seronegative. Sequenced: PBMCs. The CDR3 region: CASTEGGYTEAFF. The DNA reads TGTGCCAGCACCGAGGGGGGGTACACTGAAGCTTTCTTT.